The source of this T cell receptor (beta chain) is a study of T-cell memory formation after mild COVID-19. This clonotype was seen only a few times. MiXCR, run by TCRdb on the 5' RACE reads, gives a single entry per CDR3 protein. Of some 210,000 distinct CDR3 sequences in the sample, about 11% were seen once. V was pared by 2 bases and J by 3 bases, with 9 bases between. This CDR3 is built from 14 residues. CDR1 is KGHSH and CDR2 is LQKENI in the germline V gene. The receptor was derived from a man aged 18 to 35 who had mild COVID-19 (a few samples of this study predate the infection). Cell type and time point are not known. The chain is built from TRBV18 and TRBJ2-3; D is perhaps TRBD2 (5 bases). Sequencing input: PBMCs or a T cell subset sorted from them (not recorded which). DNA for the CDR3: TGTGCCAGCTCACCATCCTGGGAGACAGATACGCAGTATTTT. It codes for CASSPSWETDTQYF. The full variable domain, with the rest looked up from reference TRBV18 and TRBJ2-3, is NAGVMQNPRHLVRRRGQEARLRCSPMKGHSHVYWYRQLPEEGLKFMVYLQKENIIDESGMPKERFSAEFPKEGPSILRIQQVVRGDSAAYFCASSPSWETDTQYFGPGTRLTVL.